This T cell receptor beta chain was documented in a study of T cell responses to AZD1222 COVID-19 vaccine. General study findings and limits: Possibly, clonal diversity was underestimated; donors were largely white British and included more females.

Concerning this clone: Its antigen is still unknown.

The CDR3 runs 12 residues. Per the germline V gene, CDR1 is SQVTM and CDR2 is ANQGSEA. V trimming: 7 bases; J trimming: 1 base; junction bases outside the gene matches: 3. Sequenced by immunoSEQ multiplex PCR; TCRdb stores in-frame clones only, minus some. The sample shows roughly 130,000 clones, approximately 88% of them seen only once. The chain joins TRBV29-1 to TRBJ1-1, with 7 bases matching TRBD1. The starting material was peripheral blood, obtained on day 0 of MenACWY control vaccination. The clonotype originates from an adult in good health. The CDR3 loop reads CSGGQTNTEAFF. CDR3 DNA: TGCAGCGGGGGACAGACGAACACTGAAGCTTTCTTT.